This is a list of T cell receptor beta chains from one sample in a study of naive and memory T cell subsets. TCRdb fed the UMI-ligation and nested PCR reads into MiXCR, producing one record per CDR3 protein. The sample records some 150,000 distinct CDR3 sequences, about a sixth being singletons. What was sequenced was naive CD4+ T cells from blood. These receptors were collected from a human donor in good health. CDR3s include the opening cysteine and the closing phenylalanine or tryptophan.

j_call: TRBJ2-1
v_call: TRBV6-2/TRBV6-3
cdr3_aa: CASSPQRREQFF

j_call: TRBJ1-5
v_call: TRBV7-2
cdr3_aa: CASSLAPPGGSQPQHF

j_call: TRBJ2-1
v_call: TRBV18
cdr3_aa: CASSPFFVGRSSPGSYNEQFF

j_call: TRBJ2-7
v_call: TRBV29-1
cdr3_aa: CSVAGTLTYEQYF

j_call: TRBJ2-5
v_call: TRBV12-3/TRBV12-4
cdr3_aa: CASSWGSGFQETQYF

j_call: TRBJ2-3
v_call: TRBV19
cdr3_aa: CASSTRQGADTQYF

j_call: TRBJ1-5
v_call: TRBV25-1
cdr3_aa: CASSGGSGNNQPQHF

j_call: TRBJ2-5
v_call: TRBV5-1
cdr3_aa: CASSREPGNQETQYF

j_call: TRBJ2-3
v_call: TRBV29-1
cdr3_aa: CSVGQSTDTQYF

j_call: TRBJ1-1
v_call: TRBV20-1
cdr3_aa: CSAGLAGGVNTEAFF

j_call: TRBJ1-1
v_call: TRBV29-1
cdr3_aa: CSVAVLTNTEAFF

j_call: TRBJ2-7
v_call: TRBV29-1
cdr3_aa: CSVLRDNYEQYF

j_call: TRBJ1-5
v_call: TRBV27
cdr3_aa: CASSGGGGDQPQHF

j_call: TRBJ2-5
v_call: TRBV18
cdr3_aa: CASSPRDLETQYF

j_call: TRBJ2-7
v_call: TRBV29-1
cdr3_aa: CSVAGTGKSYEQYF

j_call: TRBJ1-1
v_call: TRBV9
cdr3_aa: CASSVKTGNTEAFF

j_call: TRBJ2-3
v_call: TRBV9
cdr3_aa: CASSVGLARSTDTQYF

j_call: TRBJ2-1
v_call: TRBV6-2/TRBV6-3
cdr3_aa: CASRPTGEWNEQFF

j_call: TRBJ2-7
v_call: TRBV6-5
cdr3_aa: CASSPLDSTYEQYF

j_call: TRBJ2-1
v_call: TRBV11-2
cdr3_aa: CASSLGLGSKFF

j_call: TRBJ1-5
v_call: TRBV28
cdr3_aa: CASSLVQNSNQPQHF

j_call: TRBJ2-3
v_call: TRBV10-3
cdr3_aa: CAISGTSGRDTQYF

j_call: TRBJ2-7
v_call: TRBV6-5
cdr3_aa: CASSYSLGGSSYEQYF

j_call: TRBJ1-3
v_call: TRBV12-3/TRBV12-4
cdr3_aa: CASSSWSAGNTIYF

j_call: TRBJ2-7
v_call: TRBV2
cdr3_aa: CASSSFRDSSYEQYF

j_call: TRBJ1-1
v_call: TRBV29-1
cdr3_aa: CSVIGLGSPLHGFF

j_call: TRBJ2-3
v_call: TRBV20-1
cdr3_aa: CSVEGGTDTQYF

j_call: TRBJ2-1
v_call: TRBV29-1
cdr3_aa: CSANYWFRSYNEQFF

j_call: TRBJ2-3
v_call: TRBV9
cdr3_aa: CASSVGGRISTDTQYF

j_call: TRBJ2-6
v_call: TRBV7-9
cdr3_aa: CASSRDTSGYSGANVLTF

j_call: TRBJ2-1
v_call: TRBV5-6
cdr3_aa: CASSLTGPSGSSYNEQFF

j_call: TRBJ2-7
v_call: TRBV6-6
cdr3_aa: CASSILAGEGEQYF

j_call: TRBJ2-5
v_call: TRBV5-4
cdr3_aa: CASSVSGREETQYF

j_call: TRBJ2-1
v_call: TRBV20-1
cdr3_aa: CSALPGSAYNEQFF

j_call: TRBJ1-1
v_call: TRBV6-6
cdr3_aa: CATSPTDKAFF

j_call: TRBJ2-3
v_call: TRBV5-1
cdr3_aa: CASRVEDTQYF

j_call: TRBJ2-1
v_call: TRBV5-1
cdr3_aa: CASSLTTDGHEQFF

j_call: TRBJ2-7
v_call: TRBV5-1
cdr3_aa: CASSPDGENYEQYF

j_call: TRBJ1-2
v_call: TRBV7-9
cdr3_aa: CASSLAGGLYGYTF

j_call: TRBJ2-7
v_call: TRBV7-2
cdr3_aa: CASSLAGPLSEQYF

j_call: TRBJ2-3
v_call: TRBV28
cdr3_aa: CASSFTAGVADTQYF

j_call: TRBJ2-3
v_call: TRBV7-2
cdr3_aa: CASSLTLAGGPPDTQYF

j_call: TRBJ2-1
v_call: TRBV20-1
cdr3_aa: CSARDLKNFYNEQFF

j_call: TRBJ2-1
v_call: TRBV29-1
cdr3_aa: CSVPTGVSYNEQFF

j_call: TRBJ1-5
v_call: TRBV29-1
cdr3_aa: CSVVLQGAGQPQHF